The present T cell receptor (beta chain) was sequenced within a study of identical twins. Healthy Caucasians provided all donations. Template switching supplied a universal primer site; unique molecular identifiers were carried on the cDNA. From the 5' RACE reads, TCRdb called clonotypes with MiXCR, one entry per CDR3 protein. The top ten clones hold around 1.5% of a sample with around 960,000 distinct CDR3 sequences, about 12% of them seen once. This clonotype was recorded a few times. The antigen is unknown. Study outcomes and limitations: Memory repertoires lacked the insertion deficit that abundant cord blood beta clonotypes showed. Out-of-frame TCR alpha sharing in monozygotic twins exceeded recombination model predictions.

Per germline, CDR1 SGHTA and CDR2 FQGNSA. V was cut by 6 bases and J by 8 bases, with 16 bases left in between. The CDR3 spans 14 residues. The same data also contributed to another study, on yellow fever vaccine responses in identical twins.

This chain links TRBV7-2 with TRBJ1-4; D perhaps matches TRBD1 (6 bases). Sequencing was performed on PBMCs. The clonotype comes from a young woman in good health. In nucleotides, the CDR3 is TGTGCCAGCAGTCAACAGGGTGGGATAGAAAAACTGTTTTTT. It encodes CASSQQGGIEKLFF.